The rows below give T cell receptor beta chains drawn from one sample of a study of cytomegalovirus exposure and HLA in healthy donors. Clones were sequenced by immunoSEQ multiplex PCR, and TCRdb holds only the in-frame ones, with some missing. The table has under 200,000 clones, 60% to 80% seen once. The sequenced sample consisted of PBMCs. Receptors originate from a male donor in good health and CMV-seronegative. Each CDR3 is given with its conserved first and last residue. Each record gives: J gene, clone size, V gene, CDR3 protein. Part of the rows lack a size; the others show once, few, many or a class for expanded clones.

j_call: TRBJ1-4
clone_size: -
v_call: TRBV6-1
cdr3_aa: CASSEGARGWEKLFF

j_call: TRBJ1-4
clone_size: -
v_call: TRBV9
cdr3_aa: CASSSRTGGADEKLFF

j_call: TRBJ2-3
clone_size: -
v_call: TRBV7-8
cdr3_aa: CASSLIGGRPDTQYF

j_call: TRBJ2-1
clone_size: few
v_call: TRBV5-1
cdr3_aa: CASLTGTGANEQFF

j_call: TRBJ2-2
clone_size: -
v_call: TRBV15
cdr3_aa: CATSQRGGGELFF

j_call: TRBJ2-7
clone_size: -
v_call: TRBV19
cdr3_aa: CASSMGDYEQYF

j_call: TRBJ1-2
clone_size: -
v_call: TRBV7-9
cdr3_aa: CASSLTAAYGYTF

j_call: TRBJ2-1
clone_size: -
v_call: TRBV19
cdr3_aa: CASKDGSNLNEQFF

j_call: TRBJ1-5
clone_size: -
v_call: TRBV28
cdr3_aa: CASSLWTVNQPQHF

j_call: TRBJ2-3
clone_size: -
v_call: TRBV7-9
cdr3_aa: CASSLGGASGRDTQYF

j_call: TRBJ1-1
clone_size: few
v_call: TRBV5-1
cdr3_aa: CASSVSRGGTEAFF

j_call: TRBJ2-1
clone_size: -
v_call: TRBV7-2
cdr3_aa: CASSFPGQVSGQFF

j_call: TRBJ1-1
clone_size: -
v_call: TRBV19
cdr3_aa: CASSDRENTEAFF

j_call: TRBJ1-4
clone_size: -
v_call: TRBV30
cdr3_aa: CAWNPTGGLTNEKLFF

j_call: TRBJ2-7
clone_size: -
v_call: TRBV5-1
cdr3_aa: CASSLAPDSQYEQYF

j_call: TRBJ2-7
clone_size: few
v_call: TRBV5-4
cdr3_aa: CASANLGAGGFGEQYF

j_call: TRBJ2-3
clone_size: -
v_call: TRBV6-1
cdr3_aa: CVSTSGASTDTQYF

j_call: TRBJ2-5
clone_size: -
v_call: TRBV7-2
cdr3_aa: CASDSRSKETQYF

j_call: TRBJ1-3
clone_size: -
v_call: TRBV9
cdr3_aa: CASSVGSVNTIYF

j_call: TRBJ2-5
clone_size: -
v_call: TRBV20-1
cdr3_aa: CSALGEGTQYF

j_call: TRBJ2-7
clone_size: -
v_call: TRBV7-8
cdr3_aa: CASSTPRTSGDSYEQYF

j_call: TRBJ2-5
clone_size: -
v_call: TRBV5-1
cdr3_aa: CASSFETSTRVTQYF

j_call: TRBJ2-7
clone_size: once
v_call: TRBV4-2
cdr3_aa: CASSQDAGLAGVYEQYF

j_call: TRBJ2-1
clone_size: once
v_call: TRBV11-3
cdr3_aa: CASSLEYSSYNEQFF

j_call: TRBJ1-2
clone_size: -
v_call: TRBV19
cdr3_aa: CASSIRDRLIAGYGYTF

j_call: TRBJ1-2
clone_size: -
v_call: TRBV27
cdr3_aa: CASIPGGFNGYTF

j_call: TRBJ1-6
clone_size: -
v_call: TRBV27
cdr3_aa: CASRRETGAPLHF

j_call: TRBJ2-1
clone_size: -
v_call: TRBV9
cdr3_aa: CASSGGQGSNEQFF

j_call: TRBJ2-5
clone_size: -
v_call: TRBV30
cdr3_aa: CACSLGGETQYF

j_call: TRBJ1-4
clone_size: -
v_call: TRBV6-5
cdr3_aa: CATQDRLNEKLFF

j_call: TRBJ2-2
clone_size: -
v_call: TRBV9
cdr3_aa: CASSTRTGNTGELFF

j_call: TRBJ1-5
clone_size: few
v_call: TRBV7-2
cdr3_aa: CASSLRQGAQPQHF

j_call: TRBJ2-3
clone_size: -
v_call: TRBV6-5
cdr3_aa: CASSRTSGVTDTQYF

j_call: TRBJ1-5
clone_size: -
v_call: TRBV19
cdr3_aa: CASSIVGRDQPQHF

j_call: TRBJ1-6
clone_size: few
v_call: TRBV2
cdr3_aa: CASSPDGHGSPLHF

j_call: TRBJ1-1
clone_size: -
v_call: TRBV6-6
cdr3_aa: CASSYSVGATEAFF

j_call: TRBJ2-1
clone_size: -
v_call: TRBV6-1
cdr3_aa: CASSESGGSSYNEQFF

j_call: TRBJ2-3
clone_size: -
v_call: TRBV27
cdr3_aa: CASSRRAGRTDTQYF

j_call: TRBJ2-7
clone_size: -
v_call: TRBV4-2
cdr3_aa: CASSPRAGGESYEQYF

j_call: TRBJ2-3
clone_size: -
v_call: TRBV5-6
cdr3_aa: CASSLADRMTDTQYF

j_call: TRBJ1-1
clone_size: -
v_call: TRBV5-1
cdr3_aa: CASRPQLAGARTEAFF

j_call: TRBJ2-2
clone_size: -
v_call: TRBV7-6
cdr3_aa: CASSLEGVTGELFF

j_call: TRBJ1-5
clone_size: -
v_call: TRBV6-4
cdr3_aa: CASRTGGWDQPQHF

j_call: TRBJ2-7
clone_size: -
v_call: TRBV7-2
cdr3_aa: CASSLAGGRIYEQYF

j_call: TRBJ1-4
clone_size: -
v_call: TRBV7-9
cdr3_aa: CASSLGQGLDEKLFF

j_call: TRBJ1-1
clone_size: -
v_call: TRBV12-5
cdr3_aa: CASGAQGAGGSYTEAFF

j_call: TRBJ2-1
clone_size: -
v_call: TRBV11-3
cdr3_aa: CASSLAGTSRYNEQFF

j_call: TRBJ2-7
clone_size: few
v_call: TRBV7-3
cdr3_aa: CASSYGDRAQGEQYF

j_call: TRBJ2-3
clone_size: -
v_call: TRBV2
cdr3_aa: CASRTNKNTDTQYF

j_call: TRBJ2-1
clone_size: -
v_call: TRBV27
cdr3_aa: CASSSLNSYYRNEQFF

j_call: TRBJ1-6
clone_size: -
v_call: TRBV10-3
cdr3_aa: CAISESKGGSYNSPLHF

j_call: TRBJ2-7
clone_size: -
v_call: TRBV4-1
cdr3_aa: CASSTQGHYKQYF

j_call: TRBJ1-2
clone_size: -
v_call: TRBV27
cdr3_aa: CASSPQQGVGYGYTF

j_call: TRBJ2-7
clone_size: -
v_call: TRBV7-2
cdr3_aa: CASSLGQGGISYEQYF

j_call: TRBJ1-5
clone_size: -
v_call: TRBV5-5
cdr3_aa: CASSLDSRQPQHF

j_call: TRBJ2-1
clone_size: -
v_call: TRBV10-3
cdr3_aa: CAISENQRLPYNEQFF